Included here is one T cell receptor (beta chain) sequence, with context. With 60 Vbeta and 13 Jbeta primers, the PCR was carried out. Measured with immunoSEQ multiplex PCR; TCRdb has only the in-frame clones, and not every one. The sample lists more than 80,000 clones; more than 65% were seen once. The data stem from a study of cytomegalovirus exposure and HLA in healthy donors. Study in general: HLA-typed donors were the source of approximately 80 million unique TCRs, which an early data release held. Ancestry clustering placed around 80% of under 450 genotyped donors in the Caucasian-associated cluster.

This CDR3 spans 17 amino acids. V dropped 4 bases and J dropped 2 bases, with 21 bases sitting between them. Looked up from germline, CDR1 is SGHAT and CDR2 is FQNNGV. This clonotype originated in a girl aged 2 to 9 in good health and CMV-seropositive. The sequencing input was PBMCs. The gene calls are TRBV11-2 and TRBJ2-7; tentative D call: TRBD2 (6 bases). The CDR3 DNA reads TGTGCCAGCAGCTCGATCCTGCAGGGAGGTAGGGCCTACGAGCAGTACTTC. It is translated as CASSSILQGGRAYEQYF.